One T cell receptor beta chain is described in this entry. Other DNA sequences from this sample encode an identical CDR3 as well. Libraries were prepared by immunoSEQ multiplex PCR; TCRdb keeps only in-frame clonotypes and omits some of them. The table lists 60,000 to 80,000 clones, around 83% of them singletons. The data originate from a study of OX40 agonist ivuxolimab in advanced cancers. The CDR3 length is 14 residues. Germline V gene data show CDR1 as SNHLY and CDR2 as FYNNEI. V dropped 2 bases and J dropped 6 bases, with 10 bases sitting between them. This specimen consisted of CD4+ or CD8+ T cells sorted from blood, obtained in a trial of the OX40 agonist ivuxolimab. This TCR came from an adult with an advanced solid tumor such as melanoma, head and neck, liver or kidney cancer. This chain joins TRBV2 and TRBJ1-4; D might be TRBD1 (5 bases). CDR3 in amino acids: CASSEQGGDEKLFF. CDR3 nucleotide sequence: TGTGCCAGCAGTGAACAGGGCGGGGATGAAAAACTGTTTTTT.